Below, one TCR beta chain is given with its context. As yet, its antigen is unknown. TCRdb re-analysed the 5' RACE reads in MiXCR, keeping a single row per CDR3 protein. The data show roughly 200,000 distinct CDR3 sequences, more than 6.5% seen once. The data originate from a study of identical twins. General study results and limits: An excess of low generation probability was shown by twin-shared out-of-frame alpha sequences.

The CDR3 loop spans 16 amino acids. Germline values: CDR1 LNHNV, CDR2 YYDKDF (reference sequence). V shed 1 base and J shed 5 bases, with 17 bases lying between them. Among all donors, each was a healthy Caucasian. The data were also submitted as part of a second study, on yellow fever vaccine responses in identical twins.

The source is a woman aged 18-30 years in good health. The gene calls are TRBV15 and TRBJ2-5; D assignment may be TRBD1 or TRBD2 (5 bases each). Sequencing used memory (CD45RO+) T cells sorted from blood. Here the CDR3 DNA reads TGTGCCACCAGCAGAGGTCTCCTCACCTGGGGGGAGACCCAGTACTTC. It encodes CATSRGLLTWGETQYF.